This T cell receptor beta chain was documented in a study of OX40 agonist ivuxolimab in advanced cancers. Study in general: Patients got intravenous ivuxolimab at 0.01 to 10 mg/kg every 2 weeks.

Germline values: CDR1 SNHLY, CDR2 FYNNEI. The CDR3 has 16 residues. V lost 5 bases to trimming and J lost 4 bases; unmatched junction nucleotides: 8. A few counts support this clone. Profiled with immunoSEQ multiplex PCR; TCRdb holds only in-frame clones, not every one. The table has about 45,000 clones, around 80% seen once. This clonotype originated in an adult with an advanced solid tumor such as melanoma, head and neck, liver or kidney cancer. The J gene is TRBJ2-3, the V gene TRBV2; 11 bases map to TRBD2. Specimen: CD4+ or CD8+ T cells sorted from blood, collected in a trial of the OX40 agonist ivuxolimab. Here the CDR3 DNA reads TGTGCCAGCAGTAATAGACTAGCGGGGAGAGCAGATACGCAGTATTTT. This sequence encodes CASSNRLAGRADTQYF.